This T cell receptor (beta chain) was observed in a study of T-cell memory formation after mild COVID-19. Germline CDR1 and CDR2: MNHEY and SMNVEV (reference sequence). The V end lost 0 bases, the J end lost 2 bases, and 10 bases lay between the germline ends. The CDR3 is 15 residues long. This clonotype has a handful of counts. TCRdb re-analysed the 5' RACE reads in MiXCR, keeping a single row per CDR3 protein. The sample shows about 160,000 distinct CDR3 sequences, 31% of them seen only once. V is TRBV27 and J is TRBJ2-5; weak D call: TRBD2 (6 bases). Sequences were obtained from PBMCs or a T cell subset sorted from them (not recorded which). The TCR sequence derives from an adult woman who had mild COVID-19 (a few samples of this study predate the infection). Cell type and time point are not known. Written as DNA, the CDR3 is TGTGCCAGCAGTTTATCCGGGACTGATCAAGAGACCCAGTACTTC. Residues: CASSLSGTDQETQYF.